These 8 T cell receptor beta chains originate from one sample sequenced in a study of T cells in Graves' hyperthyroidism and ophthalmopathy (dated by TCRdb to between 2018 and 2021). Libraries came from multiplex PCR. Sequenced using an Illumina HiSeq 2000. The TCR beta CDR3 regions were amplified from the RNA transcripts. A first-round RT-PCR of the TCR CDR3 used the HTBI primer set with the Qiagen OneStep RT-PCR kit. Through fastp at Q25 and MiXCR, TCRdb rebuilt clones from the public reads, retaining in-frame beta chains. Entries are consolidated by CDR3 protein sequence, retaining the most common genes and DNA. For this sample the table gives 650,000 to 750,000 distinct CDR3 sequences, of which 12% to 15% were detected only once. The ten largest account for about 10% of the sample. The source material was blood. The receptors stem from a woman aged 18-35 years with Graves' hyperthyroidism.

The V and J genes are TRBV7-8 and TRBJ2-3; no reliable D call. In germline, CDR1 is SGHVS, CDR2 FQNEAQ. The CDR3 has 15 residues. V was trimmed by 5 bases and J by 2 bases, leaving 14 bases between them. CDR3 region: CASSLMRPFTDTQYF. The CDR3 DNA reads as TGTGCCAGCAGCCTAATGAGACCATTCACAGATACGCAGTATTTT.

This clonotype was counted many times. The V and J genes are TRBV20-1 and TRBJ2-1, with 7 bases aligning to TRBD1. This CDR3 has 17 amino acids. Unmatched junction bases numbered 16, after V lost 6 bases and J lost 2 bases. Germline assignment: CDR1 DFQATT and CDR2 SNEGSKA (reference sequence). CDR3 coding DNA: TGCAGTGCGAAGGACAGGCCCCATCTCCCACCCTACAATGAGCAGTTCTTC. Its translation is CSAKDRPHLPPYNEQFF.

This chain connects TRBV29-1 to TRBJ1-1; D gene ambiguous. There are 12 residues in the CDR3. The V gene's germline CDR1 is SQVTM and CDR2 ANQGSEA. V dropped 4 bases and J dropped 8 bases, with 14 bases sitting between them. The CDR3 nucleotides are TGCAGCGTTGGGAGCACCAATAGAGAAGCTTTCTTT. This translates into CSVGSTNREAFF.

A few counts support this clonotype. This chain uses TRBV12-3 or TRBV12-4 with TRBJ2-2, with 7 nucleotides matching TRBD2. V was clipped by 8 bases and J by 1 base; unmatched bases: 4. The CDR3 sequence is 14 residues long. The DNA of the CDR3 is TGTGCCAGCTCGGGGACTATGAACACCGGGGAGCTGTTTTTT. Translation: CASSGTMNTGELFF.

This clonotype has more than one count but fewer than ten. The chain links TRBV7-2 to TRBJ2-2; a possible D gene is TRBD2 (6 bases). From germline, CDR1 is SGHTA and CDR2 FQGNSA. The ends were cut back, 4 bases at V and 5 bases at J, with 17 bases in the middle. This CDR3 is built from 16 residues. The CDR3: CASSSGPSVNTGELFF. The CDR3 DNA follows: TGTGCCAGCAGCTCCGGCCCTAGCGTGAATACCGGGGAGCTGTTTTTT.

This clonotype was detected ten times or more. The genes are TRBV2 and TRBJ2-5; D remains ambiguous. Trimming took off 8 bases at V and 4 bases at J, with 8 bases between the two ends. Germline CDR1 is SNHLY and CDR2 is FYNNEI. This CDR3 comprises 11 residues. CDR3 sequence reads: CASPQAETQYF. The CDR3 DNA reads TGTGCCAGCCCCCAGGCAGAGACCCAGTACTTC.

V is TRBV9 and J is TRBJ1-1, with 7 nucleotides matching TRBD1. CDR3 length equals 15 residues. Germline CDR1 and CDR2: SGDLS and YYNGEE. The trim removed 4 bases at V and 10 bases at J, leaving 16 bases unmatched. The CDR3, as DNA: TGTGCCAGCAGCAAGGGGATAGGGGGCGAAGGGGGAGCTTTCTTT. This sequence encodes CASSKGIGGEGGAFF.

This clonotype appeared many times. V is TRBV11-2 and J is TRBJ2-7; 15 bases are a match to TRBD2. CDR3 length equals 21 residues. The V segment lost 3 bases and the J segment 2 bases; nucleotides outside the gene matches: 17. Germline-derived CDR1 and CDR2 are SGHAT and FQNNGV. The CDR3 sequence: CASSFSPRWTSGRALPYEQYF. CDR3 in DNA: TGTGCCAGCAGCTTTTCTCCCAGATGGACTAGCGGGAGGGCCCTCCCCTACGAGCAGTACTTC.